The rows below give T cell receptor beta chains drawn from one sample of a study of shared clonotypes between healthy human individuals. Repertoires were generated with immunoSEQ multiplex PCR, while TCRdb's copy carries only in-frame clones and drops some. The table has hundreds of thousands of clones, roughly four fifths seen once. Source material: PBMCs. These receptors were taken from a woman in her thirties or forties in good health. Some clones in this sample may be carry-over from other donors' samples. Each CDR3 is given with its conserved first and last residue. D genes are given only for firm matches. Not every row has a clone size; where given, it reads once, few, many or a size class.

v_gene	d_gene	j_gene	abundance	CDR3nt	CDR3aa
TRBV9	NA	TRBJ2-5	once	TGTGCCAGCAGCGTAGAACAGCAAGAGACCCAGTACTTC	CASSVEQQETQYF
TRBV6-6	NA	TRBJ1-6	NA	TGTGCCAGCTCTCTCGACAAAGGGATTCTTAATTCACCCCTCCACTTT	CASSLDKGILNSPLHF
TRBV10-2	NA	TRBJ2-1	NA	TGCGCCAGCAGCATACGGGGAGCCTACAATGAGCAGTTCTTC	CASSIRGAYNEQFF
TRBV6-5	NA	TRBJ2-5	NA	TGTGCCAGCAGTTCCCATGAGACCCAGTACTTC	CASSSHETQYF
TRBV28	NA	TRBJ2-3	NA	TGTGCCACCACCGGTGGCCCAGGCACAGATACGCAGTATTTT	CATTGGPGTDTQYF
TRBV9	NA	TRBJ2-3	NA	TGTGCCAGCAGCGTAGATCTGGATACGCAGTATTTT	CASSVDLDTQYF
TRBV6-6	TRBD1	TRBJ1-5	NA	TGTGCCAGCAGTCCCCGGGATAGGGGGCGAAATCAGCCCCAGCATTTT	CASSPRDRGRNQPQHF
TRBV18	NA	TRBJ2-3	many	TGTGCCAGCTCACCGTGGGGAGATACGCAGTATTTT	CASSPWGDTQYF
TRBV6-1	TRBD2	TRBJ2-7	NA	TGTGCCAGCAGTGAAGGGGGACTAGCCCCCTACGAGCAGTACTTC	CASSEGGLAPYEQYF
TRBV11-3	NA	TRBJ2-2	NA	TGTGCCAGCAGCCCTCAAACCGGGGAGCTGTTTTTT	CASSPQTGELFF
TRBV6-1	NA	TRBJ1-3	NA	TGTGCCAGCAGTGATGTTGCCAGGACAGCTGGAAACACCATATATTTT	CASSDVARTAGNTIYF